The clone carrying this T cell receptor (beta chain) was seen just once. The data were produced by immunoSEQ multiplex PCR, yet TCRdb's version contains in-frame clones alone and is incomplete. The sample carries around 60,000 clones, approximately 91% recorded once. This sample is part of a study of OX40 agonist ivuxolimab in advanced cancers. The V and J ends lost 1 base and 3 bases, in that order; junction bases with no gene match: 2. Germline-derived CDR1 and CDR2 are MGHRA and YSYEKL. The CDR3 is made up of 14 amino acids. The rearrangement uses TRBV4-1 and TRBJ2-5; 7 bases match TRBD1. This sequence was found in an adult with an advanced solid tumor such as melanoma, head and neck, liver or kidney cancer. The source material was CD4+ or CD8+ T cells sorted from blood, sampled in a trial of the OX40 agonist ivuxolimab. CDR3 amino acids: CASSQGTGKETQYF. As DNA, the CDR3 is TGCGCCAGCAGCCAAGGGACAGGTAAAGAGACCCAGTACTTC.